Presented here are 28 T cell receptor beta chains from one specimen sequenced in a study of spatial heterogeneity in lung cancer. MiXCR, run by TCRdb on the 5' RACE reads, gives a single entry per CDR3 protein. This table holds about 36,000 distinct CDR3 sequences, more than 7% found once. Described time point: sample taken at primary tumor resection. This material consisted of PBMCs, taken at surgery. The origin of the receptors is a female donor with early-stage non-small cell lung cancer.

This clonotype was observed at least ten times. The CDR3, as DNA: TGTGCCAGCAGCTTATTAGGACTACCTACCTACGAGCAGTACTTC. It codes for CASSLLGLPTYEQYF. The genes are TRBV7-2 and TRBJ2-7; D may be TRBD2 (6 bases). The V end was cut by 2 bases, the J end by 2 bases, with 13 bases between. The CDR3 has 15 amino acids. CDR1 is SGHTA and CDR2 is FQGNSA in the germline V gene.

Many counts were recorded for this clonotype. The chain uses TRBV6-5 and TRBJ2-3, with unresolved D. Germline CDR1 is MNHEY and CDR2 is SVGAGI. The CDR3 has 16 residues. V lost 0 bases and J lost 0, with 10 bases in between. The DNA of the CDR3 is TGTGCCAGCAGTTACTCTCGGCTTCCTAGCACAGATACGCAGTATTTT. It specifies CASSYSRLPSTDTQYF.

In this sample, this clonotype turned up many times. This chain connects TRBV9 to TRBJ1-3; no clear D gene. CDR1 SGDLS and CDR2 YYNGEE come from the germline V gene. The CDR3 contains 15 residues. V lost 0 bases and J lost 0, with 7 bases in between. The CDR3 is CASSVDHSSGNTIYF. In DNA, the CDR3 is TGTGCCAGCAGCGTAGATCACAGCTCTGGAAACACCATATATTTT.

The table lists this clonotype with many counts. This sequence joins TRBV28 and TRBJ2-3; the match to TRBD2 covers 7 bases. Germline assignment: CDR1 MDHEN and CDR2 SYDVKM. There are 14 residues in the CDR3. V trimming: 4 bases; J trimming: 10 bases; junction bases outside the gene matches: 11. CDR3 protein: CASSSSITSVAQYF. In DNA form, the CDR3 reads TGTGCCAGCAGTTCCTCCATTACTAGCGTCGCGCAGTATTTT.

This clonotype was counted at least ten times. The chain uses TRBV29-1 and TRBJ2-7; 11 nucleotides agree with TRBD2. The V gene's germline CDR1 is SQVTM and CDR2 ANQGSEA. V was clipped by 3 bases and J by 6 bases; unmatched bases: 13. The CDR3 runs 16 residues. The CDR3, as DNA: TGCAGCGTTGACGGGAGGGGCACTAGCGGGGGCTCCGAGCAGTACTTC. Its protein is CSVDGRGTSGGSEQYF.

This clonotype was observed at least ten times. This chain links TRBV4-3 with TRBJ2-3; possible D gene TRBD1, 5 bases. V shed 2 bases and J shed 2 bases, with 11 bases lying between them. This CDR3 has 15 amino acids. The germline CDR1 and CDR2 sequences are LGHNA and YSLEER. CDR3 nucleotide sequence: TGCGCCAGCAGCCAACAGGGCCTTGACACAGATACGCAGTATTTT. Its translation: CASSQQGLDTDTQYF.

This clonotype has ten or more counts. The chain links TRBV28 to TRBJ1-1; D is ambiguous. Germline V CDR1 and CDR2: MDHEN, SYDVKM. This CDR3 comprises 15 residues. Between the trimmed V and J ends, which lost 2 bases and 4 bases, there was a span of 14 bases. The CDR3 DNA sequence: TGTGCCAGCAGTTTAGGCTCGGGTGGAGTCACTGAAGCTTTCTTT. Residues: CASSLGSGGVTEAFF.

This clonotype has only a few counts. CDR3 sequence: CASSFTPDSSGANVLTF. In DNA form, the CDR3 reads TGCGCCAGCAGCTTTACCCCGGACAGCTCTGGGGCCAACGTCCTGACTTTC. The chain employs TRBV5-1 and TRBJ2-6, with a possible D match to TRBD1 (6 bases). The CDR3 is 17 amino acids. Germline CDR1 is SGHRS and CDR2 is YFSETQ. Trimming shortened V by 2 bases and J by 0 bases, and 12 bases separated the two germline ends.

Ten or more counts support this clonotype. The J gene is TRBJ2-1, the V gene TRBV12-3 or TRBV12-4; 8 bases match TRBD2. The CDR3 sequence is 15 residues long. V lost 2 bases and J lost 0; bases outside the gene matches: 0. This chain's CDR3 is CASSLRGGSYNEQFF. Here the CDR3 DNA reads TGTGCCAGCAGTTTACGGGGGGGCTCCTACAATGAGCAGTTCTTC.

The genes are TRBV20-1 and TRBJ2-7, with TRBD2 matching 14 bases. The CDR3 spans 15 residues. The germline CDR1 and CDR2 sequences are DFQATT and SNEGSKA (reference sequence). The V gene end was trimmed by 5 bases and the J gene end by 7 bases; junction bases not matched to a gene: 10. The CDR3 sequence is CSASFRLAGGREQYF. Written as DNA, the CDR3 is TGCAGTGCTTCTTTCCGACTAGCGGGGGGGCGAGAGCAGTACTTC.

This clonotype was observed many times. The CDR3 sequence is CASSSDGQGWETQYF. The CDR3 nucleotides are TGTGCCAGCAGCTCGGATGGACAAGGATGGGAGACCCAGTACTTC. The rearrangement uses TRBV7-2 and TRBJ2-5, with D possibly matching TRBD1 (5 bases). This CDR3 comprises 15 residues. V was cut by 4 bases and J by 5 bases, with 17 bases left in between. CDR1 and CDR2 from the germline V gene are SGHTA and FQGNSA.

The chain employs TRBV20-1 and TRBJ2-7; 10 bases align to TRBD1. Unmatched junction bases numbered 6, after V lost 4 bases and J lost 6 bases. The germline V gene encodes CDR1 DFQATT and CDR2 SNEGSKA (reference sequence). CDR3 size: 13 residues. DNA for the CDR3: TGCAGTGCTACCCGACAGGGGGCTTTCGAGCAGTACTTC. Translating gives CSATRQGAFEQYF.

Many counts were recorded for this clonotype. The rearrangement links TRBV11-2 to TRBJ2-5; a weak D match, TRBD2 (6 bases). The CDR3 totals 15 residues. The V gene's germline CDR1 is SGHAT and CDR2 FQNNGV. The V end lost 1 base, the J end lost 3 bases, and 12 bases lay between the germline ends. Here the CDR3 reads CASSLAGDAEETQYF. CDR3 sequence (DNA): TGTGCCAGCAGCTTAGCGGGGGATGCAGAAGAGACCCAGTACTTC.

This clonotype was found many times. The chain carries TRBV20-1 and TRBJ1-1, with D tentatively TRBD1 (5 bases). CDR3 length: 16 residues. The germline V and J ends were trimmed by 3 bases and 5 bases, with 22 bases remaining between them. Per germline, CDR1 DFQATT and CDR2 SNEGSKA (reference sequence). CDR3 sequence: CSASPAGKGLGTEAFF. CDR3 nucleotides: TGCAGTGCTAGTCCGGCAGGGAAGGGTCTGGGTACTGAAGCTTTCTTT.

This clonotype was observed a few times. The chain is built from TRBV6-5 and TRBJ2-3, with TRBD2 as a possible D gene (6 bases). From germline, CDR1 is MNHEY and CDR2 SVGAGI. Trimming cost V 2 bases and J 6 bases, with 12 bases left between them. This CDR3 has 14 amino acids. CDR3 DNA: TGTGCCAGCAGTTACGAGGCGGGGCCGGATACGCAGTATTTT. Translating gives CASSYEAGPDTQYF.

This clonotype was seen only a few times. DNA of the CDR3: TGTGCCAGCACTCAAAGACAGGGCGCCACTGAAGCTTTCTTT. This codes for CASTQRQGATEAFF. The chain recombines TRBV6-6 with TRBJ1-1, with 7 positions matching TRBD1. V was pared by 7 bases and J by 4 bases, with 9 bases of the junction left unmatched. The CDR3 contains 14 residues. Germline CDR1 MNHNY, CDR2 SVGAGI (reference sequence).

The CDR3 DNA reads as TGCAGTGCCGCGGTAGGCGGGATCAGTCCCTACGAGCAGTACTTC. Protein sequence: CSAAVGGISPYEQYF. The V and J genes are TRBV20-1 and TRBJ2-7; possible D gene TRBD2, 6 bases. V was cut by 6 bases and J by 2 bases, with 20 bases left in between. The CDR3 sequence is 15 residues long. CDR1 DFQATT and CDR2 SNEGSKA come from the germline V gene (reference sequence).

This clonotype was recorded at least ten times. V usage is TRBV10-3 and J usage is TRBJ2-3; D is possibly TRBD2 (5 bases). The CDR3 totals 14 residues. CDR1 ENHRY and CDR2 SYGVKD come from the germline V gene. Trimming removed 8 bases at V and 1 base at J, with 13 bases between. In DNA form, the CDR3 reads TGTGCCATCCGCCCGGGAATAGGCACAGATACGCAGTATTTT. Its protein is CAIRPGIGTDTQYF.

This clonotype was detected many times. This CDR3 reads CSVVGENTEAFF. DNA of the CDR3: TGCAGCGTTGTTGGGGAGAACACTGAAGCTTTCTTT. The chain recombines TRBV29-1 with TRBJ1-1; D not resolved. The V end was cut by 4 bases, the J end by 1 base, with 7 bases between. The length of the CDR3 is 12 residues. Germline V gives CDR1 SQVTM, CDR2 ANQGSEA.

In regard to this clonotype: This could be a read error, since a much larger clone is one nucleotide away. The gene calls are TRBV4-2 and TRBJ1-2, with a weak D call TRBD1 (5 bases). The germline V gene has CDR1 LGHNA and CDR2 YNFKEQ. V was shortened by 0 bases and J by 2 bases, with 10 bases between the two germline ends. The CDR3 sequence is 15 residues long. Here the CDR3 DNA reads TGTGCCAGCAGCCAAGATACGGGACGGAACTATGGCTACACCTTC. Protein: CASSQDTGRNYGYTF.

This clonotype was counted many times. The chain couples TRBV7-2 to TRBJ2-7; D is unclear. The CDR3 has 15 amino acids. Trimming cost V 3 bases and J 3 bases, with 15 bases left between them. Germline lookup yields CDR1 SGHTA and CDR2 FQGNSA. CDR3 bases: TGTGCCAGCAGCTTCGTAGGGCACAGCAACTACGAGCAGTACTTC. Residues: CASSFVGHSNYEQYF. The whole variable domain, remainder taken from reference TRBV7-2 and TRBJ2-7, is GAGVSQSPSNKVTEKGKDVELRCDPISGHTALYWYRQSLGQGLEFLIYFQGNSAPDKSGLPSDRFSAERTGGSVSTLTIQRTQQEDSAVYLCASSFVGHSNYEQYFGPGTRLTVT.

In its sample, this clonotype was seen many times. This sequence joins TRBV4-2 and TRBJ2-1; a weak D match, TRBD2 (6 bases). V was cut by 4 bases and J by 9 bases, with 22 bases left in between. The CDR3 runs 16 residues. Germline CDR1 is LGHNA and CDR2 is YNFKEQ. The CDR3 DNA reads TGTGCCAGCAGCCGAACGGGCCGGGGAGGTTACGGTGAGCAGTTCTTC. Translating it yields CASSRTGRGGYGEQFF.

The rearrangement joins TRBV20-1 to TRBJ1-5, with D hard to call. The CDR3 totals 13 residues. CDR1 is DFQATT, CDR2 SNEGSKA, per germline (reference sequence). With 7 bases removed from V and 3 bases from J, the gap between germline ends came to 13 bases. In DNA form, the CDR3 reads TGCAGTGTTCGGTCCAGCAACAATCAGCCCCAGCATTTT. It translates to CSVRSSNNQPQHF.

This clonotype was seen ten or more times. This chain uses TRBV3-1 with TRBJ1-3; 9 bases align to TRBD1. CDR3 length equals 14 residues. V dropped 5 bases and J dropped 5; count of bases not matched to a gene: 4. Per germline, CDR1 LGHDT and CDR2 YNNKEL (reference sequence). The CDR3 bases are TGTGCCAGCAGCAACGACAGGGGGAGAAACACCATATATTTT. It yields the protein CASSNDRGRNTIYF.

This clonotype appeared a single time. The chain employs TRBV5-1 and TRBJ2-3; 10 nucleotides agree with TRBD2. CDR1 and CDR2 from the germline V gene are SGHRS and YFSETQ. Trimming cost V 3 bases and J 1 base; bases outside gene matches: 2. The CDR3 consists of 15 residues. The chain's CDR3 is CASSSGLAGTDTQYF. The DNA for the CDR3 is TGCGCCAGCAGCTCCGGACTAGCGGGCACAGATACGCAGTATTTT. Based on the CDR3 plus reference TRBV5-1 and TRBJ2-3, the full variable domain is KAGVTQTPRYLIKTRGQQVTLSCSPISGHRSVSWYQQTPGQGLQFLFEYFSETQRNKGNFPGRFSGRQFSNSRSEMNVSTLELGDSALYLCASSSGLAGTDTQYFGPGTRLTVL.

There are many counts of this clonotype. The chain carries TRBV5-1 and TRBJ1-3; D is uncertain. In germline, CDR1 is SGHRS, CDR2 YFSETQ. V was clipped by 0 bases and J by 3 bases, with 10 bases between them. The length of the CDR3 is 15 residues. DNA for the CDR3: TGCGCCAGCAGCTTGGGGGCTGGATTTGGAAACACCATATATTTT. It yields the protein CASSLGAGFGNTIYF.

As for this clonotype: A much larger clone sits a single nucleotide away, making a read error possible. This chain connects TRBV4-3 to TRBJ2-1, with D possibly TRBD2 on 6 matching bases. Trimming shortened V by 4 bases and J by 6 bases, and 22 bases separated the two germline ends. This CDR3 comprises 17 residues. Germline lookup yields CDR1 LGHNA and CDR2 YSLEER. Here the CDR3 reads CASSRQHLTGEVNEQFF. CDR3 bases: TGCGCCAGCAGCCGTCAGCATCTAACGGGAGAGGTCAATGAGCAGTTCTTC.

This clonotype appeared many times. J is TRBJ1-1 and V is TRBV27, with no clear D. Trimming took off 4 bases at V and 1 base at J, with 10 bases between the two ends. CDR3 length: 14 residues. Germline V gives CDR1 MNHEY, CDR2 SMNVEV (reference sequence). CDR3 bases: TGTGCCAGCAGTTCAAGGACGGGGAACACTGAAGCTTTCTTT. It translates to CASSSRTGNTEAFF.